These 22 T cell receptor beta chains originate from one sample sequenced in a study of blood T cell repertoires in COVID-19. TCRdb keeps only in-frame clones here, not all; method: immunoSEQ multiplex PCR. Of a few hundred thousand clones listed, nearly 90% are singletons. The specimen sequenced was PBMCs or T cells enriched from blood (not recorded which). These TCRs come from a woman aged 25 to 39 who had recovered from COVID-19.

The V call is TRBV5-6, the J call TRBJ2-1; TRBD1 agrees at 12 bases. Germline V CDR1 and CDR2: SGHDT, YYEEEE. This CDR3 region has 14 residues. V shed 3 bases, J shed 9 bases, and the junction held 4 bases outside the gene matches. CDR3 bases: TGTGCCAGCAGCTACGGGACAGGGGGCAGTGAGCAGTTCTTC. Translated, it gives CASSYGTGGSEQFF. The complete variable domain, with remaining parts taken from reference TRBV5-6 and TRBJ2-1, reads DAGVTQSPTHLIKTRGQQVTLRCSPKSGHDTVSWYQQALGQGPQFIFQYYEEEERQRGNFPDRFSGHQFPNYSSELNVNALLLGDSALYLCASSYGTGGSEQFFGPGTRLTVL.

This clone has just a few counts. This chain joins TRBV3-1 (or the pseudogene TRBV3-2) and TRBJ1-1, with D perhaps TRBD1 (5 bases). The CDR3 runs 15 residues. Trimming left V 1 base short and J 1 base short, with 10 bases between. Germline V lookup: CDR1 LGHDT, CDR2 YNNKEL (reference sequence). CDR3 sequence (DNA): TGTGCCAGCAGCCAAGGTAAGGGGTGGAACACTGAAGCTTTCTTT. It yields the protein CASSQGKGWNTEAFF.

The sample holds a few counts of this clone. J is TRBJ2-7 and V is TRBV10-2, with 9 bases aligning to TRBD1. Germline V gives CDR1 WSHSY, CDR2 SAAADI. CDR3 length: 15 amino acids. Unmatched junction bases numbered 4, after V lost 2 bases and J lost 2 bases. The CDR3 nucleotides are TGCGCCAGCAGTGAGGGCGGGACAGGGCCCTACGAGCAGTACTTC. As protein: CASSEGGTGPYEQYF.

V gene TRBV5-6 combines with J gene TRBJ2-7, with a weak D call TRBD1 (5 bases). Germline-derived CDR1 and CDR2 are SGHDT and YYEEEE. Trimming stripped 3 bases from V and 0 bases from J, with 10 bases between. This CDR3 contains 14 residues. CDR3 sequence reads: CASSSAGYSYEQYF. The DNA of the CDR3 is TGTGCCAGCAGCTCCGCAGGGTACTCCTACGAGCAGTACTTC.

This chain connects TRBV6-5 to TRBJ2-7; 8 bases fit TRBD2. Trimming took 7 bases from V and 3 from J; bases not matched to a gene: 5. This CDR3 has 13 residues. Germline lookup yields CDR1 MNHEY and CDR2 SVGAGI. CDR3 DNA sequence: TGTGCCAGCACGGGGGGGCAGTACTACGAGCAGTACTTC. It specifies CASTGGQYYEQYF.

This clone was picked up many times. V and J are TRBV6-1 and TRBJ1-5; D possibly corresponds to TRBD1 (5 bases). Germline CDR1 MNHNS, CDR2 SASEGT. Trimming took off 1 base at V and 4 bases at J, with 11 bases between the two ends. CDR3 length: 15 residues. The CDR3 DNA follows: TGTGCCAGCAGTGAAGAGGGACTTCGGAATCAGCCCCAGCATTTT. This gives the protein CASSEEGLRNQPQHF.

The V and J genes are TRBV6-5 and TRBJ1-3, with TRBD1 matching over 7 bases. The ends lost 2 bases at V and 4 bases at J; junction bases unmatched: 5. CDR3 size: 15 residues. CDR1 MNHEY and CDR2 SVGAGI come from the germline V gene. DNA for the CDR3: TGTGCCAGCAGTTACGCGACAGGGTTGGGAAACACCATATATTTT. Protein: CASSYATGLGNTIYF.

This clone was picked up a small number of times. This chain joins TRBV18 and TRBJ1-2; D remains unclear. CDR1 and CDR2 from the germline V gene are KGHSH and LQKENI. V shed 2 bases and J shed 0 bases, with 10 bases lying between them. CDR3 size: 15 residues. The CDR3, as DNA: TGTGCCAGCTCACCAGGGCCGTTAGCTAACTATGGCTACACCTTC. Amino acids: CASSPGPLANYGYTF. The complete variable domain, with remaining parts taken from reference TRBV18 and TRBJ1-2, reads NAGVMQNPRHLVRRRGQEARLRCSPMKGHSHVYWYRQLPEEGLKFMVYLQKENIIDESGMPKERFSAEFPKEGPSILRIQQVVRGDSAAYFCASSPGPLANYGYTFGSGTRLTVV.

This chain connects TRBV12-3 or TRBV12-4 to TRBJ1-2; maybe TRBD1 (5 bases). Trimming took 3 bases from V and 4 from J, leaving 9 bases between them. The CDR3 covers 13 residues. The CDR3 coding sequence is TGTGCCAGCAGTTTTCAGGGCCCCTATGGCTACACCTTC. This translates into CASSFQGPYGYTF.

CDR3 bases: TGTGCCAGCAGTTTGCTCGGGGGGCAAATTGGTGAGCAGTTCTTC. This translates into CASSLLGGQIGEQFF. The chain employs TRBV6-5 and TRBJ2-1, with D possibly TRBD2 on 7 matching bases. The germline CDR1 and CDR2 sequences are MNHEY and SVGAGI. Trimming cost V 4 bases and J 9 bases, with 19 bases left between them. This CDR3 region has 15 residues.

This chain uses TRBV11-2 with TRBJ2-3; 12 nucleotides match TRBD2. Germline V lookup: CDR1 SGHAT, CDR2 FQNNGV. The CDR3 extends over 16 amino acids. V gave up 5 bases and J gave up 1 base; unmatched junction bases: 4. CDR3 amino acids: CASSQLAGGRTDTQYF. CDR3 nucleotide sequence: TGTGCCAGCAGCCAACTAGCGGGGGGACGCACAGATACGCAGTATTTT.

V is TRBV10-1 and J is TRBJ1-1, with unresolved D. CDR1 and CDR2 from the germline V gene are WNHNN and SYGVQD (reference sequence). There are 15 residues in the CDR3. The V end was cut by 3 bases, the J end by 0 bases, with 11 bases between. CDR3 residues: CASSDGTEVNTEAFF. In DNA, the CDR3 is TGCGCCAGCAGTGACGGTACGGAGGTGAACACTGAAGCTTTCTTT.

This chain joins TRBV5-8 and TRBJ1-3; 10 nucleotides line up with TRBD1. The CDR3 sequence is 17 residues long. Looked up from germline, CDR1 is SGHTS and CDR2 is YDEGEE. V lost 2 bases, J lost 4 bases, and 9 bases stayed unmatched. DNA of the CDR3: TGTGCCAGCAGCTTCTTTGGGACAGGGGCGCCCGGAAACACCATATATTTT. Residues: CASSFFGTGAPGNTIYF.

CDR3 bases: TGTGCCAGCAGGGACGGGGGGACGAAGGATACGCAGTATTTT. This gives the protein CASRDGGTKDTQYF. The chain carries TRBV28 and TRBJ2-3; the match to TRBD2 covers 7 bases. Germline trimming cut 6 bases from V and 6 bases from J; bases unmatched to any gene: 9. This CDR3 comprises 14 residues. In germline, CDR1 is MDHEN, CDR2 SYDVKM.

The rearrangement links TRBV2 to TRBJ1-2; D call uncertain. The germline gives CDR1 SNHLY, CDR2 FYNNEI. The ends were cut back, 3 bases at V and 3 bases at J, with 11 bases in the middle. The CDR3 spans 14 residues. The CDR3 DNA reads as TGTGCCAGCAGTGACAACGGGAATCACTATGGCTACACCTTC. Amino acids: CASSDNGNHYGYTF.

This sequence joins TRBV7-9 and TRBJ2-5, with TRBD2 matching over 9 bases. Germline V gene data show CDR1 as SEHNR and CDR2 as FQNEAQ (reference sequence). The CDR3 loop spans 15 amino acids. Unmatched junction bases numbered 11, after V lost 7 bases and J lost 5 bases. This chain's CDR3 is CASKLRASGDETQYF. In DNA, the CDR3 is TGTGCCAGCAAGCTTAGGGCTAGCGGGGATGAGACCCAGTACTTC.

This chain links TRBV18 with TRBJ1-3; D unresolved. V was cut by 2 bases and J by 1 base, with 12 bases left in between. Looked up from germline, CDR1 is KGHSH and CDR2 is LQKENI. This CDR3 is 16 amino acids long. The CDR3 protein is CASSPTFQASGNTIYF. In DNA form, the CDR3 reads TGTGCCAGCTCACCAACCTTCCAAGCTTCTGGAAACACCATATATTTT.

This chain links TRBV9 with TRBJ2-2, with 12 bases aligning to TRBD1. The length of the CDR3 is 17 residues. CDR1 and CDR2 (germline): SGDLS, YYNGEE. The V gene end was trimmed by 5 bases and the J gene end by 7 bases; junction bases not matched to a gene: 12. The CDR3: CASSRTRDRGQGGELFF. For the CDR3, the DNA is TGTGCCAGCAGTCGAACAAGGGACAGGGGGCAGGGCGGGGAGCTGTTTTTT.

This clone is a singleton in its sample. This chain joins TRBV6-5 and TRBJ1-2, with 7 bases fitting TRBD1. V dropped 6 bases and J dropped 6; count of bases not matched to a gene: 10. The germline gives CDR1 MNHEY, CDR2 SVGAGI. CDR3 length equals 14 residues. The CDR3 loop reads CASRGPDRSDGYTF. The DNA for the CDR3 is TGTGCCAGCAGGGGACCGGACAGGAGCGATGGCTACACCTTC.

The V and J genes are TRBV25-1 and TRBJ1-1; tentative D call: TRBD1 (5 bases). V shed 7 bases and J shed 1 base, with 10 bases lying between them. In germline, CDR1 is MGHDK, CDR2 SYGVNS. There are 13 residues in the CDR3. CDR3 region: CASNSQGNTEAFF. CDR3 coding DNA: TGTGCCAGCAATAGTCAGGGGAACACTGAAGCTTTCTTT.

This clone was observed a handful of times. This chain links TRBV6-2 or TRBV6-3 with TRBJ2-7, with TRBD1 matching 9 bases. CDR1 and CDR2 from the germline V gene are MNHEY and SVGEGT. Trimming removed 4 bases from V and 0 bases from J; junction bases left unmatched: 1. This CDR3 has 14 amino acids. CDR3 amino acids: CASSSDRGSYEQYF. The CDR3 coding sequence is TGTGCCAGCAGTTCGGACAGGGGCTCCTACGAGCAGTACTTC.

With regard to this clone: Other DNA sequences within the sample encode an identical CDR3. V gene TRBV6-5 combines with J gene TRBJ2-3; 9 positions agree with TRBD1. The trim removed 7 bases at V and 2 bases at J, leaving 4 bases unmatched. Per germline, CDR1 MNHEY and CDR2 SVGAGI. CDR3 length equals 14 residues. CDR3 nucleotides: TGTGCCAGCACGAGGGACAGGGTCACAGATACGCAGTATTTT. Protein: CASTRDRVTDTQYF.